This TCR beta chain was profiled in a study of human T cells and chemical hapten exposure. As for time point: patch test 3, about 24 weeks after DPC sensitization. As for treatment: therapeutic diphenylcyclopropenone sensitization with weekly scalp DPC. Researchers extracted total RNA from unfractionated whole blood. Blood sampling occurred before each patch-test application. This clonotype has ten or more counts. Antigen unknown. TCRdb used MiXCR to reprocess the RACE reads, holding one entry per CDR3 protein. The sample consists of 30,000 to 40,000 distinct CDR3 sequences, 9.5% of them appearing once. Study-level findings and limits: Versus controls, expanded TCRs had significantly more large CDR3 similarity clusters.

V lost 5 bases and J 3 bases, leaving 17 bases between the germline ends. This CDR3 has 15 residues. Germline-derived CDR1 and CDR2 are SEHNR and FQNEAQ (reference sequence). The V gene is TRBV7-9, the J gene TRBJ2-7; tentatively, D is TRBD1 (6 bases). This receptor was identified in a man between 45 and 60 years old with alopecia areata. Some clones in this sample may be carry-over from other donors' samples. The sample here was whole blood, taken in connection with sensitization to the hapten diphenylcyclopropenone (DPC). DNA for the CDR3: TGTGCCAGCAGCCCGTCGAGGCAGGGGATCTACGAGCAGTACTTC. Its protein is CASSPSRQGIYEQYF.